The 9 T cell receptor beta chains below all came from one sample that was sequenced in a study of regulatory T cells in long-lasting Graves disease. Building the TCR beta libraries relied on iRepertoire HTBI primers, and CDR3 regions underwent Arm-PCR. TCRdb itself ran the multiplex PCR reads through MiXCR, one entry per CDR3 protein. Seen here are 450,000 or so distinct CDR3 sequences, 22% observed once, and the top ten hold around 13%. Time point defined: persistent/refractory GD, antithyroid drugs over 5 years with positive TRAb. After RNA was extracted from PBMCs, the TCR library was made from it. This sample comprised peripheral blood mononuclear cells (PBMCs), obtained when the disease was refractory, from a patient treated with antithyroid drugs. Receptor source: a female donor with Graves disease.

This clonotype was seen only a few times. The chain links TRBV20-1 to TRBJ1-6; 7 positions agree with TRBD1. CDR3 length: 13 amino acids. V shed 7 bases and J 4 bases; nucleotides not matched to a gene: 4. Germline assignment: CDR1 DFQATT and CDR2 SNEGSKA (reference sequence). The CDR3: CSVTGQYNSPLHF. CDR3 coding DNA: TGCAGTGTGACGGGACAGTATAATTCACCCCTCCACTTT.

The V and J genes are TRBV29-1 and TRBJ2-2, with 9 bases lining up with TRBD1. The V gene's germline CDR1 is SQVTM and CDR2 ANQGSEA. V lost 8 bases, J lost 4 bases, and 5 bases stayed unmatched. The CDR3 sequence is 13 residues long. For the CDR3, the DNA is TGCAGCATGACAGGGGGAGGCACCGGGGAGCTGTTTTTT. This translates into CSMTGGGTGELFF.

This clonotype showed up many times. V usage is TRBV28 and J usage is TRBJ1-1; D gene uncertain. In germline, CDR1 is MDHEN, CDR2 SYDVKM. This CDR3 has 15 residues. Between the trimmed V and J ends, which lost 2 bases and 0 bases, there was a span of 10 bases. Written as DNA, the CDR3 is TGTGCCAGCAGTTTAAGACGGCGGCTGAACACTGAAGCTTTCTTT. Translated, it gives CASSLRRRLNTEAFF.

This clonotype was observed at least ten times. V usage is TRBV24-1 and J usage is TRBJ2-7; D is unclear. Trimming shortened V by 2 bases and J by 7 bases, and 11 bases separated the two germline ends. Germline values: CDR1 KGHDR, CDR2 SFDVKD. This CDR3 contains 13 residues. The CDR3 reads CATSDSLRAEQYF. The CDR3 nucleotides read TGTGCCACCAGTGATTCCCTAAGGGCTGAGCAGTACTTC.

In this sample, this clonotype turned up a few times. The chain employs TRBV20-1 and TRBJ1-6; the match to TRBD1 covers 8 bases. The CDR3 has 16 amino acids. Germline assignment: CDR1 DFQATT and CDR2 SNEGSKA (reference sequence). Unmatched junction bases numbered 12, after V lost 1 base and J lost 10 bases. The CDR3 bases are TGCAGTGCTAGAGCCATTGCCGGGACAGGTCACTCACCCCTCCACTTT. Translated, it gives CSARAIAGTGHSPLHF.

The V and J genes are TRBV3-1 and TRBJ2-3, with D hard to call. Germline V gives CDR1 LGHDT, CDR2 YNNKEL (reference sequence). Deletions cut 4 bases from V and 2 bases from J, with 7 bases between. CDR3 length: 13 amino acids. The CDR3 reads CASSRTYTDTQYF. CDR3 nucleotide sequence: TGTGCCAGCAGCCGGACCTACACAGATACGCAGTATTTT.

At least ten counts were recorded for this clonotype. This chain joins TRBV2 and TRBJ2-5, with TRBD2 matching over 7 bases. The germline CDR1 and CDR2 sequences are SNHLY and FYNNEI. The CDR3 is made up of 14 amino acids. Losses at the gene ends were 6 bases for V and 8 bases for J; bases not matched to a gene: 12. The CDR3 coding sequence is TGTGCCAGCAGCCGGGAGGCTACCCCAAGAACCCAGTACTTC. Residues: CASSREATPRTQYF.

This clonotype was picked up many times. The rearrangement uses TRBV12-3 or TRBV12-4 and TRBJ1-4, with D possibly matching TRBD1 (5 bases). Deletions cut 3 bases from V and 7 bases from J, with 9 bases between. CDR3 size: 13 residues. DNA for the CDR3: TGTGCCAGCAGTTTCCGGGACGTTGAAAAACTGTTTTTT. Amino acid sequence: CASSFRDVEKLFF.

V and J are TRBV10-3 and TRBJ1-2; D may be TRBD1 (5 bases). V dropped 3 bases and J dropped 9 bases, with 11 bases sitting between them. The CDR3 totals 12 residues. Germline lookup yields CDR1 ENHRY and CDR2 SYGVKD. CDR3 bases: TGTGCCATCAGTGACTATGACAGTAGCTACACCTTC. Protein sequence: CAISDYDSSYTF.